Given below is one T cell receptor beta chain in context. The antigen is undetermined. These data come from a study of OX40 agonist ivuxolimab in advanced cancers. This table comes from immunoSEQ multiplex PCR, and its TCRdb copy is limited to in-frame clones, with some not included. The sample comprises about 20,000 clones, 83% of which are singletons, and around 20% rests with the top ten. This CDR3 contains 16 residues. Germline V gene data show CDR1 as LNHDA and CDR2 as SQIVND (reference sequence). The ends lost 3 bases at V and 3 bases at J; junction bases unmatched: 8. Study conclusions and caveats: Low clonal expansion, among the lowest seen, marked partial responders at 0.1-3.0 mg/kg.

The input for sequencing was CD4+ or CD8+ T cells sorted from blood, taken in a trial of the OX40 agonist ivuxolimab. This TCR was sampled from an adult with an advanced solid tumor such as melanoma, head and neck, liver or kidney cancer. The rearrangement links TRBV19 to TRBJ1-1, with TRBD1 matching over 9 bases. CDR3 coding DNA: TGTGCCAGTAGTATTCTCTCCACAGGGGGCTACACTGAAGCTTTCTTT. Protein product: CASSILSTGGYTEAFF.